The next 11 T cell receptor beta chains were all read from a single sample in a study of T-cell memory formation after mild COVID-19. TCRdb itself ran the 5' RACE reads through MiXCR, one entry per CDR3 protein. The sample has 550,000 to 650,000 distinct CDR3 sequences, roughly 17% seen once; the top ten hold 8.1%. The source material was PBMCs or a T cell subset sorted from them (not recorded which). The receptor source for this set is an adult woman who had mild COVID-19 (a few samples of this study predate the infection). Cell type and time point are not known.

This clonotype was observed a few times. The rearrangement links TRBV7-8 to TRBJ2-1; D is possibly TRBD2 (5 bases). The CDR3 is made up of 14 amino acids. The germline V and J ends were trimmed by 3 bases and 10 bases, with 16 bases remaining between them. Looked up from germline, CDR1 is SGHVS and CDR2 is FQNEAQ. CDR3 in DNA: TGTGCCAGCAGCTTCATTACCCGGGAAGGGGAGCAGTTCTTC. Translation: CASSFITREGEQFF.

This chain uses TRBV29-1 with TRBJ2-7; 8 bases are shared with TRBD1. Unmatched junction bases numbered 7, after V lost 4 bases and J lost 5 bases. The CDR3 has 13 residues. Germline V lookup: CDR1 SQVTM, CDR2 ANQGSEA. CDR3 bases: TGCAGCGTTGGGCAGGGGGCATTCCACGAGCAGTACTTC. Translated: CSVGQGAFHEQYF.

This clonotype was seen a few times. This chain uses TRBV4-1 with TRBJ1-4; D uncertain. CDR3 length equals 15 residues. Germline lookup yields CDR1 MGHRA and CDR2 YSYEKL. V lost 2 bases, J lost 0 bases, and 7 bases lay in between. CDR3 coding DNA: TGCGCCAGCAGCCAAACCCCGGCAACTAATGAAAAACTGTTTTTT. It translates to CASSQTPATNEKLFF.

This clonotype occurred many times. The chain is built from TRBV18 and TRBJ2-5; 8 bases map to TRBD1. The CDR3 runs 14 residues. Germline V lookup: CDR1 KGHSH, CDR2 LQKENI. V dropped 3 bases and J dropped 1; count of bases not matched to a gene: 1. The CDR3 reads CASSPRGLQETQYF. The CDR3 nucleotides are TGTGCCAGCTCACCCAGGGGGCTCCAAGAGACCCAGTACTTC.

This clonotype was picked up a small number of times. The chain couples TRBV4-3 to TRBJ2-3, with D possibly called TRBD1 or TRBD2 (5 bases each). This CDR3 comprises 17 residues. The germline gives CDR1 LGHNA, CDR2 YSLEER. V was pared by 1 base and J by 4 bases, with 18 bases between. The CDR3 nucleotides read TGCGCCAGCAGCCAAGGTCAGGGACCCACGGCCCCAGATACGCAGTATTTT. Translation gives CASSQGQGPTAPDTQYF.

In its sample, this clonotype was seen many times. The V gene is TRBV19, the J gene TRBJ2-6; D might be TRBD1 (5 bases). The CDR3 contains 15 residues. Germline-derived CDR1 and CDR2 are LNHDA and SQIVND (reference sequence). V gave up 10 bases and J gave up 2 bases, with 15 bases separating them. As DNA, the CDR3 is TGTGCCACCCATCAGGGTTCTCCTGGGGCCAACGTCCTGACTTTC. This gives the protein CATHQGSPGANVLTF.

This clonotype occurred a few times. V is TRBV25-1 and J is TRBJ2-3; D is unresolved. The CDR3 runs to 13 residues. V lost 7 bases to trimming and J lost 0 bases, with 8 bases between them. Germline CDR1 reads MGHDK; CDR2 reads SYGVNS. The CDR3 DNA is TGTGCCAGCAATCGGGCGAGCACAGATACGCAGTATTTT. As protein: CASNRASTDTQYF.

V is TRBV27 and J is TRBJ1-1, with a tentative D call TRBD1 (5 bases). The CDR3 has 15 residues. Germline V gene lookup returns CDR1 MNHEY and CDR2 SMNVEV (reference sequence). The ends were cut back, 6 bases at V and 1 base at J, with 15 bases in the middle. Here the CDR3 DNA reads TGTGCCAGCAGCCTTTGGGGGATTTCGAACACTGAAGCTTTCTTT. It is translated as CASSLWGISNTEAFF.

There are a few counts of this clonotype. The V and J genes are TRBV24-1 and TRBJ2-2, with D hard to call. The V and J ends lost 9 bases and 6 bases respectively, with 10 bases between them. Per germline, CDR1 KGHDR and CDR2 SFDVKD. This CDR3 is 12 amino acids long. The CDR3 coding sequence is TGTGCCACCCGAGAAGGGTCCGGGGAGCTGTTTTTT. It is translated as CATREGSGELFF.

The chain is built from TRBV12-3 or TRBV12-4 and TRBJ1-1, with TRBD1 identical over 8 bases. The CDR3 is 15 amino acids. Trimming cost V 5 bases and J 6 bases; bases outside gene matches: 11. CDR3 loop: CASSQIRQGRAEAFF. In nucleotides, the CDR3 is TGTGCCAGCAGTCAAATCCGACAGGGGAGGGCTGAAGCTTTCTTT.

The V call is TRBV19, the J call TRBJ1-5, with D possibly matching TRBD1 (5 bases). The ends were cut back, 5 bases at V and 2 bases at J, with 16 bases in the middle. This CDR3 is built from 16 residues. The germline V gene encodes CDR1 LNHDA and CDR2 SQIVND (reference sequence). CDR3 sequence reads: CASSSLRGRGNQPQHF. The DNA for the CDR3 is TGTGCCAGTAGTTCCCTCCGGGGGAGGGGCAATCAGCCCCAGCATTTT.